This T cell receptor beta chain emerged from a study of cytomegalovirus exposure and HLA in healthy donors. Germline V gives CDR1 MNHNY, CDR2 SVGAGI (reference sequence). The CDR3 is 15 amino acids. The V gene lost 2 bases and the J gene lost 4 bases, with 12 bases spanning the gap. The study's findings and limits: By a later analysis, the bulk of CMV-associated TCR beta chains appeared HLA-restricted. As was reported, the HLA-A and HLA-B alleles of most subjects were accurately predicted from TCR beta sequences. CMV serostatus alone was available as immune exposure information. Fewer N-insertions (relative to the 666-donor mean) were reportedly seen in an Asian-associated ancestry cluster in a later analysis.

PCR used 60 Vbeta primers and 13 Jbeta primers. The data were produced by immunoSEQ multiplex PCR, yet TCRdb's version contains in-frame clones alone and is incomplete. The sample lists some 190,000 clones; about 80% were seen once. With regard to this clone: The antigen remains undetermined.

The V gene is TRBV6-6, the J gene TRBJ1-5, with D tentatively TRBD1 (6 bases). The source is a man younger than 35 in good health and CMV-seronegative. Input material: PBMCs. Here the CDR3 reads CASSYGQGKNQPQHF. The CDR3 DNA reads TGTGCCAGCAGTTACGGGCAGGGGAAAAATCAGCCCCAGCATTTT.